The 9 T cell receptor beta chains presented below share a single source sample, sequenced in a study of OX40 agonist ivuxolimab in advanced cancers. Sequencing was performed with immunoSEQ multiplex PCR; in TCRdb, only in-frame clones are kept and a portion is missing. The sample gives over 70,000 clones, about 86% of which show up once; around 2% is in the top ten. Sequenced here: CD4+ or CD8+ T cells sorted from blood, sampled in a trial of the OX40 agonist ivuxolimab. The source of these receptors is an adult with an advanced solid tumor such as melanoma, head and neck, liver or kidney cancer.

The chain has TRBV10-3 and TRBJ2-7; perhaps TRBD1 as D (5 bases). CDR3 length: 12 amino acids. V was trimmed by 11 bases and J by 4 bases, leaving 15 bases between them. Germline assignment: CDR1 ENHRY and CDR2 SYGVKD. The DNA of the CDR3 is TGTGCCTCGCAGGGTACAATTTACGAGCAGTACTTC. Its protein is CASQGTIYEQYF.

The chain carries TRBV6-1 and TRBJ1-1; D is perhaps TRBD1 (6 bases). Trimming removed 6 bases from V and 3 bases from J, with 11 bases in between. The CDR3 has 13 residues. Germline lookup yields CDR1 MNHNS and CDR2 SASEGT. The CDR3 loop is CASSRRGDTEAFF. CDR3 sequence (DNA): TGTGCCAGCAGCCGCAGGGGTGACACTGAAGCTTTCTTT.

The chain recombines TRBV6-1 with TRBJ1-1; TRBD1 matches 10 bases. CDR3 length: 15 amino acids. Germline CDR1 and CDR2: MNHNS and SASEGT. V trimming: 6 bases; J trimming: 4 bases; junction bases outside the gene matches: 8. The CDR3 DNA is TGTGCCAGCAGATATCGGACAGGGGGGATCACTGAAGCTTTCTTT. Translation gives CASRYRTGGITEAFF.

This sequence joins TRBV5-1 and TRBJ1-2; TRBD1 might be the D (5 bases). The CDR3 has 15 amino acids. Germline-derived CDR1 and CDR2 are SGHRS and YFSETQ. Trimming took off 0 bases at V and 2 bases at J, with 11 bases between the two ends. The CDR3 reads CASSLDTGRNYGYTF. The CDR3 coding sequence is TGCGCCAGCAGCTTGGATACGGGACGGAACTATGGCTACACCTTC.

The CDR3 protein is CASSQGGRGLVAEAFF. In nucleotides, the CDR3 is TGCGCCAGCAGCCAAGGAGGTCGGGGGCTTGTCGCTGAAGCTTTCTTT. The chain combines TRBV4-1 with TRBJ1-1, with a tentative D call TRBD1 (6 bases). V lost 1 base to trimming and J lost 6 bases, with 18 bases between them. Germline V lookup: CDR1 MGHRA, CDR2 YSYEKL. The CDR3 extends over 16 amino acids.

CDR3 sequence reads: CASSQDGQGTYEQYF. The CDR3 DNA reads as TGCGCCAGCAGCCAAGATGGACAGGGCACCTACGAGCAGTACTTC. The V and J genes are TRBV4-3 and TRBJ2-7; 8 nucleotides agree with TRBD1. V shed 0 bases and J 2 bases; nucleotides not matched to a gene: 3. CDR3 length: 15 residues. CDR1 LGHNA and CDR2 YSLEER come from the germline V gene.

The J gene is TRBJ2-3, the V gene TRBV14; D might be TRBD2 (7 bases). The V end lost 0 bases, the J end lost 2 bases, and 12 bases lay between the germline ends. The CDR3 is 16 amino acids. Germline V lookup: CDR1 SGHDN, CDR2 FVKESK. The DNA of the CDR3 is TGTGCCAGCAGCCAAGATTCGGCGGGGGCCACAGATACGCAGTATTTT. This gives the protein CASSQDSAGATDTQYF.

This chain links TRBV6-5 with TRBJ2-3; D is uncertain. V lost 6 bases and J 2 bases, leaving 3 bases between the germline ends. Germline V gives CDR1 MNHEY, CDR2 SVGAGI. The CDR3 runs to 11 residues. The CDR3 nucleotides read TGTGCCAGCAGGTACACAGATACGCAGTATTTT. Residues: CASRYTDTQYF.

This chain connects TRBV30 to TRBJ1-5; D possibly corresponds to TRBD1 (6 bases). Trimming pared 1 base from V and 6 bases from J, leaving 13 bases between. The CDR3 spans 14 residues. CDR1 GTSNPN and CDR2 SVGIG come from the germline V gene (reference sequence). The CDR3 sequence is CAWSEGGGRQPQHF. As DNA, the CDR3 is TGTGCCTGGAGTGAGGGGGGTGGACGTCAGCCCCAGCATTTT.